Shown below are 26 T cell receptor beta chains from a single sample sequenced in a study of CD8+ T cells in alopecia areata. As to treatment: oral pan-JAK inhibitor, 5-10 mg twice daily. Extracted from the samples, RNA was reverse transcribed into cDNA to serve as the sequencing template. The protocol was immunoSEQ multiplex PCR, while the TCRdb copy is restricted to in-frame clones and leaves out a portion. The sample shows about 120,000 clones, about 50% of them seen only once. The source was CD4+ T cells sorted from blood, collected at week 4, from a patient treated with tofacitinib. The source of these receptors is a human donor with alopecia areata.

Worth noting for this clone: A read error may account for a junction end that differs from germline. This chain connects TRBV5-1 to TRBJ1-3; a weak D match, TRBD1 (6 bases). This CDR3 region has 16 residues. Looked up from germline, CDR1 is SGHRS and CDR2 is YFSETQ. The CDR3: CASSLVTGYSGDTIYF. CDR3 sequence (DNA): TGCGCCAGCAGCTTGGTGACAGGTTACTCTGGAGACACCATATATTTT.

About this clone: Germline and junction disagree at one end, which may indicate a read error. This CDR3 is CASSRLQGKVAF. CDR3 DNA: TGCGCCAGCAGCCGATTACAGGGGAAAGTCGCCTTC. The chain combines TRBV4-1 with TRBJ1-2; TRBD1 agrees at 7 bases. The germline V gene has CDR1 MGHRA and CDR2 YSYEKL. The CDR3 is made up of 12 amino acids.

A few counts support this clone. The chain employs TRBV29-1 and TRBJ1-1; tentative D call: TRBD1 (6 bases). The CDR3 extends over 14 amino acids. V dropped 5 bases and J dropped 0 bases, with 13 bases sitting between them. Germline-derived CDR1 and CDR2 are SQVTM and ANQGSEA. The CDR3 protein is CSVSRTAVNTEAFF. For the CDR3, the DNA is TGCAGCGTTTCCCGGACAGCCGTGAACACTGAAGCTTTCTTT.

CDR3 amino acids: CASSQAIIPYEQYF. As DNA, the CDR3 is TGTGCCAGCAGCCAAGCCATCATCCCCTACGAGCAGTACTTC. The chain couples TRBV14 to TRBJ2-7, with D uncertain. Germline V gives CDR1 SGHDN, CDR2 FVKESK. This CDR3 comprises 14 residues. The V end was cut by 1 base, the J end by 2 bases, with 9 bases between.

This clone was observed a handful of times. The chain is built from TRBV18 and TRBJ1-1; the D gene is possibly TRBD1 (5 bases). This CDR3 spans 15 amino acids. Trimming shortened V by 5 bases and J by 1 base, and 14 bases separated the two germline ends. Germline values: CDR1 KGHSH, CDR2 LQKENI. The CDR3 DNA follows: TGTGCCAGCTCAGGCCGGGACGGCCGGAACACTGAAGCTTTCTTT. Its translation is CASSGRDGRNTEAFF.

The V call is TRBV30, the J call TRBJ1-1; D unclear. Per the germline V gene, CDR1 is GTSNPN and CDR2 is SVGIG (reference sequence). This CDR3 has 12 residues. V lost 2 bases to trimming and J lost 7 bases, with 11 bases between them. The CDR3 spells CAWSLGQNEAFF. CDR3 coding DNA: TGTGCCTGGAGTCTGGGTCAAAATGAAGCTTTCTTT.

This clone appeared once. The rearrangement links TRBV7-9 to TRBJ2-5; weak D call: TRBD1 (5 bases). The germline V gene encodes CDR1 SEHNR and CDR2 FQNEAQ (reference sequence). This CDR3 has 16 amino acids. V lost 4 bases and J lost 1, with 16 bases in between. CDR3 sequence reads: CASSWGLRVFQETQYF. The CDR3 DNA is TGTGCCAGCAGCTGGGGCCTAAGGGTGTTCCAAGAGACCCAGTACTTC.

This clone was counted between two and nine times. The V gene is TRBV30, the J gene TRBJ2-7; D call uncertain. CDR1 and CDR2 from the germline V gene are GTSNPN and SVGIG (reference sequence). Trimming cost V 1 base and J 3 bases, with 4 bases left between them. This CDR3 is 11 amino acids long. The CDR3 DNA reads as TGTGCCTGGAGTGAGAGCTACGAGCAGTACTTC. Protein: CAWSESYEQYF.

In its sample, this clone was seen a few times. The chain carries TRBV5-8 and TRBJ1-1; D uncertain. There are 14 residues in the CDR3. Germline CDR1 and CDR2: SGHTS and YDEGEE. With 2 bases removed from V and 2 bases from J, the gap between germline ends came to 10 bases. The CDR3 DNA reads as TGTGCCAGCAGCTTAATTGAGGACAACACTGAAGCTTTCTTT. Its protein product is CASSLIEDNTEAFF.

The chain employs TRBV30 and TRBJ1-4; 9 nucleotides align to TRBD1. CDR3 length: 15 residues. Germline trimming cut 2 bases from V and 5 bases from J; bases unmatched to any gene: 6. Germline assignment: CDR1 GTSNPN and CDR2 SVGIG (reference sequence). CDR3 nucleotide sequence: TGTGCCTGGAGTATAACCGGGACAGGGAATGAAAAACTGTTTTTT. Residues: CAWSITGTGNEKLFF.

The rearrangement uses TRBV6-5 and TRBJ2-2; 9 bases fit TRBD1. This CDR3 region has 15 residues. V shed 6 bases, J shed 6 bases, and the junction held 8 bases outside the gene matches. Looked up from germline, CDR1 is MNHEY and CDR2 is SVGAGI. The CDR3 sequence: CASRTGQGTPGELFF. In nucleotides, the CDR3 is TGTGCCAGCAGAACGGGACAGGGAACCCCCGGGGAGCTGTTTTTT.

A note on this clone: At one boundary the junction diverges from the germline segment, which might be a read error. The V and J genes are TRBV7-7 and TRBJ2-5; 8 nucleotides match TRBD1. The germline V gene has CDR1 SSHAT and CDR2 FNYEAQ (reference sequence). The CDR3 runs to 15 residues. CDR3 amino acids: CASSSSGGGKETQYF. The CDR3, as DNA: TGTGCTAGCAGCTCGTCAGGGGGCGGAAAAGAGACCCAGTACTTC.

This clone was counted a few times. The chain links TRBV19 to TRBJ2-6; D ambiguous. The CDR3 has 18 amino acids. Germline-derived CDR1 and CDR2 are LNHDA and SQIVND (reference sequence). The V end lost 5 bases, the J end lost 3 bases, and 20 bases lay between the germline ends. The CDR3 spells CASSGIFNGLGGANVLTF. The CDR3 DNA sequence: TGTGCCAGTAGTGGGATTTTTAACGGCCTCGGTGGGGCCAACGTCCTGACTTTC.

J is TRBJ2-7 and V is TRBV19, with unresolved D. V lost 6 bases, J lost 5 bases, and 11 bases lay in between. CDR1 and CDR2 from the germline V gene are LNHDA and SQIVND (reference sequence). This CDR3 is 12 amino acids long. For the CDR3, the DNA is TGTGCCAGTAGCACCTGGAACCACGAGCAGTACTTC. Amino acids: CASSTWNHEQYF.

This sequence joins TRBV7-3 and TRBJ2-3; D may be TRBD1 or TRBD2 (5 bases each). V was cut by 5 bases and J by 9 bases, with 18 bases left in between. CDR1 and CDR2 from the germline V gene are SGHTA and FQGTGA. There are 14 residues in the CDR3. The CDR3 DNA sequence: TGTGCCAGCAGCCCACCTGGTCGGGACGAGACGCAGTATTTT. Protein: CASSPPGRDETQYF.

The CDR3 region is CASSPPTQSSNQPQHF. In nucleotides, the CDR3 is TGTGCCAGCTCACCACCGACTCAGTCCAGCAATCAGCCCCAGCATTTT. This chain links TRBV18 with TRBJ1-5; D gene unclear. The V gene's germline CDR1 is KGHSH and CDR2 LQKENI. The V end lost 0 bases, the J end lost 1 base, and 10 bases lay between the germline ends. CDR3 length equals 16 residues.

The chain joins TRBV9 to TRBJ2-2; the match to TRBD2 covers 9 bases. Losses at the gene ends were 6 bases for V and 3 bases for J; bases not matched to a gene: 15. The germline CDR1 and CDR2 sequences are SGDLS and YYNGEE. The CDR3 loop spans 18 amino acids. As DNA, the CDR3 is TGTGCCAGCACCCCAGTGAGTAGCGGGAGTGGACACACCGGGGAGCTGTTTTTT. Protein: CASTPVSSGSGHTGELFF.

The chain uses TRBV15 and TRBJ1-1; D call uncertain. V gave up 5 bases and J gave up 1 base, with 11 bases separating them. CDR1 and CDR2 from the germline V gene are LNHNV and YYDKDF (reference sequence). There are 14 residues in the CDR3. CDR3 sequence reads: CATSPPRTNTEAFF. CDR3 coding DNA: TGTGCCACCAGCCCGCCCAGGACGAACACTGAAGCTTTCTTT.

The CDR3 loop reads CASNRGENEKLFF. The DNA for the CDR3 is TGTGCCAGCAATCGGGGGGAGAATGAAAAACTGTTTTTT. The gene calls are TRBV2 and TRBJ1-4; tentative D call: TRBD1 (5 bases). The germline V gene has CDR1 SNHLY and CDR2 FYNNEI. This CDR3 is 13 amino acids long. V was shortened by 7 bases and J by 5 bases, with 11 bases between the two germline ends.

This rearrangement joins TRBV9 to TRBJ1-2; 9 nucleotides agree with TRBD1. The CDR3 spans 16 residues. J was trimmed by 3 bases and V by 4 bases; bases with no gene match: 10. The V gene's germline CDR1 is SGDLS and CDR2 YYNGEE. The CDR3 region has the DNA TGTGCCAGCAGCCTTTCCGGGACAGGGTACGACTATGGCTACACCTTC. This codes for CASSLSGTGYDYGYTF.

This clone was observed a handful of times. The chain combines TRBV18 with TRBJ2-3; D is unresolved. V dropped 2 bases and J dropped 4 bases, with 7 bases sitting between them. Per the germline V gene, CDR1 is KGHSH and CDR2 is LQKENI. CDR3 length: 13 residues. Here the CDR3 reads CASSPGKADTQYF. Here the CDR3 DNA reads TGTGCCAGCTCACCAGGGAAGGCAGATACGCAGTATTTT.

DNA of the CDR3: TGCAGCGTTGATACGGGTTTCTTTGGCTACACCTTC. The encoded protein is CSVDTGFFGYTF. The chain employs TRBV29-1 and TRBJ1-2; D not certain. Germline CDR1 reads SQVTM; CDR2 reads ANQGSEA. V was clipped by 3 bases and J by 7 bases, with 12 bases between them. The CDR3 extends over 12 amino acids.

The chain uses TRBV29-1 and TRBJ2-7, with D perhaps matching TRBD1 (5 bases). The V gene's germline CDR1 is SQVTM and CDR2 ANQGSEA. V was cut by 1 base and J by 3 bases, with 10 bases left in between. This CDR3 comprises 13 residues. The CDR3, as DNA: TGCAGCGTTGAAGTAGTTCAGGGCTACGAGCAGTACTTC. It yields the protein CSVEVVQGYEQYF.

There are a few counts of this clone. The rearrangement uses TRBV19 and TRBJ2-7; TRBD2 aligns across 8 bases. V was clipped by 5 bases and J by 0 bases; unmatched bases: 6. Germline assignment: CDR1 LNHDA and CDR2 SQIVND (reference sequence). The CDR3 runs 15 residues. The CDR3 DNA sequence: TGTGCCAGTAGTCCCCGGGAGGGGAGCTCCTACGAGCAGTACTTC. Translated: CASSPREGSSYEQYF. The full variable domain, in which reference TRBV19 and TRBJ2-7 provide the parts outside the CDR3, is DGGITQSPKYLFRKEGQNVTLSCEQNLNHDAMYWYRQDPGQGLRLIYYSQIVNDFQKGDIAEGYSVSREKKESFPLTVTSAQKNPTAFYLCASSPREGSSYEQYFGPGTRLTVT.

A few counts support this clone. The V and J genes are TRBV5-1 and TRBJ2-5, with 7 bases aligning to TRBD2. Germline-derived CDR1 and CDR2 are SGHRS and YFSETQ. The CDR3 consists of 19 residues. V lost 1 base, J lost 1 base, and 16 bases stayed unmatched. The CDR3 DNA is TGCGCCAGCAGCTTGTGGGGTACGAACACGCGGGGGATCCAAGAGACCCAGTACTTC. This translates into CASSLWGTNTRGIQETQYF.

V and J are TRBV29-1 and TRBJ2-1; 11 bases line up with TRBD2. Germline V gene data show CDR1 as SQVTM and CDR2 as ANQGSEA. Trimming cost V 3 bases and J 7 bases; bases outside gene matches: 5. This CDR3 contains 14 residues. CDR3 region: CSVDRLAGGNEQFF. The CDR3 DNA follows: TGCAGCGTTGATAGGCTAGCGGGAGGAAATGAGCAGTTCTTC.